This T cell receptor beta chain was identified during a study of Ad26.COV2.S vaccination and SARS-CoV-2 variants. About the study: Each vaccinee took Ad26.COV2.S intramuscularly, once or twice 56 days apart. Study results and caveats: Reportedly, after vaccination the spike-specific CD8+ and CD4+ T cell responses displayed substantial breadth. Placebo recipients and vaccine recipients were similar in non-spike TCR breadth.

As to treatment: around 19 received Ad26.COV2.S at low or high dose, single or two shots; about 5 received placebo; per-sample allocation not given. After the first vaccine or placebo injection, samples were drawn on day 63. Adults aged 18-55 years in Boston included the donor. Worth noting for this clone: Its antigen is as yet unknown. An end of the junction does not agree with germline; a read error may underlie this. Other nucleotide sequences in the sample specify the same CDR3.

Here immunoSEQ multiplex PCR was the method, and the copy in TCRdb shows in-frame clones only, minus some. The sample carries about 420,000 clones, around nine tenths recorded once. The germline V gene has CDR1 SGHNT and CDR2 YENEEA. This CDR3 contains 14 residues. The sequencing here drew on peripheral blood, taken in a trial of Ad26.COV2.S vaccine versus placebo. V is TRBV11-3 and J is TRBJ2-7; tentatively, D is TRBD2 (6 bases). The sequence was collected from a person between 18 and 59 years old who received the Ad26.COV2.S COVID-19 vaccine or a placebo. The CDR3 coding sequence is TGCGCCAGCAGCTTAGATTCGGGGGAGTACGAGCAGTACTTC. It encodes CASSLDSGEYEQYF.